The clone carrying this T cell receptor beta chain was counted only a few times. Its antigen is currently unknown. Sequencing used immunoSEQ multiplex PCR; TCRdb keeps in-frame clones, though not all of them. The sample includes 2,500 to 3,000 clones, around 40% of them seen just once. Deletions cut 3 bases from V and 6 bases from J, with 14 bases between. The germline gives CDR1 LNHDA, CDR2 SQIVND (reference sequence). This CDR3 region has 14 residues. The data were taken from a study of Tregs in tolerant kidney transplant recipients. Points from the study as a whole: Biological reproducibility was not directly addressed in this study. Few patients were studied, so findings need validation in larger groups.

The specimen sequenced was Tregs from blood cultured with allogeneic cells. This chain links TRBV19 with TRBJ1-1, with a weak D call TRBD1 (5 bases). This TCR was recovered from a human donor in good health. The CDR3 region is CASSITTGLPEAFF. CDR3 DNA: TGTGCCAGTAGTATTACTACAGGTCTCCCTGAAGCTTTCTTT.